These 11 T cell receptor beta chains share one sample of origin, sequenced in a study of T cell changes during pregnancy in multiple sclerosis. TCRdb's table, derived via immunoSEQ multiplex PCR, lists solely in-frame clones and lacks some. The sample includes approximately 85,000 clones, about 95% of them seen just once. This sample comprised peripheral blood, obtained in the third trimester of pregnancy. These receptors were collected from a female donor with multiple sclerosis, enrolled in a pregnancy study.

The chain carries TRBV2 and TRBJ2-1; D is possibly TRBD1 (6 bases). V shed 2 bases and J shed 9 bases, with 14 bases lying between them. Per germline, CDR1 SNHLY and CDR2 FYNNEI. CDR3 length equals 14 residues. CDR3 bases: TGTGCCAGCAGTGAAAATGGGGGCGGAGGTGAGCAGTTCTTC. Translated: CASSENGGGGEQFF.

V is TRBV7-9 and J is TRBJ1-1; 7 bases map to TRBD1. Germline V gene lookup returns CDR1 SEHNR and CDR2 FQNEAQ (reference sequence). J lost 6 bases, V lost 3 bases, and 7 bases had no gene match. The CDR3 runs 14 residues. CDR3 DNA: TGTGCCAGCAGCTTCCCGGACAGGCTGGCTGAAGCTTTCTTT. It translates to CASSFPDRLAEAFF.

The chain recombines TRBV10-3 with TRBJ1-2, with D tentatively TRBD1 (5 bases). In germline, CDR1 is ENHRY, CDR2 SYGVKD. The CDR3 sequence is 16 residues long. The V gene lost 3 bases and the J gene lost 3 bases, with 17 bases spanning the gap. CDR3 bases: TGTGCCATCAGTGATGTAGTAACGTCGGGGGACTATGGCTACACCTTC. Translating it yields CAISDVVTSGDYGYTF.

The chain is built from TRBV5-1 and TRBJ2-3, with 9 positions matching TRBD1. The junction had 3 bases not matched to a gene; V was cut back by 3 bases and J by 1 base. Per germline, CDR1 SGHRS and CDR2 YFSETQ. The CDR3 covers 15 residues. CDR3 sequence: CASSWTGVGTDTQYF. The CDR3 nucleotides read TGCGCCAGCAGCTGGACAGGGGTTGGCACAGATACGCAGTATTTT.

The chain employs TRBV25-1 and TRBJ2-3; D gene ambiguous. The CDR3 extends over 16 amino acids. Per the germline V gene, CDR1 is MGHDK and CDR2 is SYGVNS. The germline V and J ends were trimmed by 3 bases and 4 bases, with 17 bases remaining between them. The CDR3 here is CASSDGTKREADTQYF. The CDR3 DNA reads TGTGCCAGCAGTGACGGAACCAAAAGAGAGGCAGATACGCAGTATTTT. Drawing the rest from reference TRBV25-1 and TRBJ2-3, the complete variable domain is EADIYQTPRYLVIGTGKKITLECSQTMGHDKMYWYQQDPGMELHLIHYSYGVNSTEKGDLSSESTVSRIRTEHFPLTLESARPSHTSQYLCASSDGTKREADTQYFGPGTRLTVL.

This chain uses TRBV10-3 with TRBJ2-1, with D possibly being TRBD1 (6 bases). CDR3 size: 15 residues. Trimming removed 5 bases at V and 0 bases at J, with 11 bases between. Per the germline V gene, CDR1 is ENHRY and CDR2 is SYGVKD. The CDR3 DNA is TGTGCCATCAGTACCGGGACAACCTCCTACAATGAGCAGTTCTTC. Its translation is CAISTGTTSYNEQFF.

The chain carries TRBV6-5 and TRBJ1-1; 9 bases are shared with TRBD1. The junction had 7 bases not matched to a gene; V was cut back by 6 bases and J by 5 bases. CDR1 and CDR2 (germline): MNHEY, SVGAGI. The CDR3 spans 14 residues. The DNA of the CDR3 is TGTGCCAGCAGCACTACAGGGGGCTATACTGAAGCTTTCTTT. Translation gives CASSTTGGYTEAFF.

This chain uses TRBV11-2 with TRBJ1-3, with 8 bases matching TRBD1. This CDR3 contains 16 residues. The junction had 6 bases not matched to a gene; V was cut back by 5 bases and J by 0 bases. Germline values: CDR1 SGHAT, CDR2 FQNNGV. The CDR3 bases are TGTGCCAGCAGCCAGGGACAGGCTATCTCTGGAAACACCATATATTTT. Encoded protein: CASSQGQAISGNTIYF. Complete variable domain (other parts from reference TRBV11-2 and TRBJ1-3): EAGVAQSPRYKIIEKRQSVAFWCNPISGHATLYWYQQILGQGPKLLIQFQNNGVVDDSQLPKDRFSAERLKGVDSTLKIQPAKLEDSAVYLCASSQGQAISGNTIYFGEGSWLTVV.

The chain recombines TRBV9 with TRBJ2-3, with 7 positions matching TRBD1. The V and J ends lost 0 bases and 2 bases, in that order; junction bases with no gene match: 3. The germline V gene has CDR1 SGDLS and CDR2 YYNGEE. The CDR3 has 15 residues. CDR3 DNA: TGTGCCAGCAGCGTAGTGGGACAGCACACAGATACGCAGTATTTT. Amino acids: CASSVVGQHTDTQYF.

V is TRBV29-1 and J is TRBJ2-5; a possible D gene is TRBD1 (6 bases). Between the trimmed V and J ends, which lost 2 bases and 2 bases, there was a span of 9 bases. CDR1 SQVTM and CDR2 ANQGSEA come from the germline V gene. The CDR3 runs to 13 residues. CDR3 DNA: TGCAGCGTTGAAATGGACAGTCAAGAGACCCAGTACTTC. Translated, it gives CSVEMDSQETQYF.

V gene TRBV9 combines with J gene TRBJ2-3; 8 positions match TRBD2. This CDR3 has 15 amino acids. From germline, CDR1 is SGDLS and CDR2 YYNGEE. V shed 0 bases and J 2 bases; nucleotides not matched to a gene: 2. The CDR3 DNA reads TGTGCCAGCAGCGTAGTAGGACTAGCCACAGATACGCAGTATTTT. It specifies CASSVVGLATDTQYF.